The clone carrying this T cell receptor (beta chain) has a handful of counts. Authors' processing steps: Reference gene primer amplification yielded estimated nucleated cell counts. Libraries were prepared by immunoSEQ multiplex PCR; TCRdb keeps only in-frame clonotypes and omits some of them. V, J and clone size are taken as reported in that table, and D and trimming were inferred from the DNA itself. The sample records 130,000 to 150,000 clones, 88% being singletons. This entry comes from a study of blood T cell repertoires in COVID-19. Across the whole study: Both acute and convalescent COVID-19 samples were obtained from the United States, Italy and Spain. T cells, B-cell-depleted T cells, or PBMCs supplied cDNA or gDNA.

The germline gives CDR1 SQVTM, CDR2 ANQGSEA. Trimming removed 6 bases from V and 2 bases from J; junction bases left unmatched: 4. CDR3 size: 12 residues. This rearrangement joins TRBV29-1 to TRBJ2-7; 7 bases align to TRBD1. The sample comprised peripheral blood. The clonotype originates from a human donor in a cohort sampled during active COVID-19. The CDR3 DNA sequence: TGCAGCGTCACCAGGGGGACCTACGAGCAGTACTTC. This translates into CSVTRGTYEQYF.